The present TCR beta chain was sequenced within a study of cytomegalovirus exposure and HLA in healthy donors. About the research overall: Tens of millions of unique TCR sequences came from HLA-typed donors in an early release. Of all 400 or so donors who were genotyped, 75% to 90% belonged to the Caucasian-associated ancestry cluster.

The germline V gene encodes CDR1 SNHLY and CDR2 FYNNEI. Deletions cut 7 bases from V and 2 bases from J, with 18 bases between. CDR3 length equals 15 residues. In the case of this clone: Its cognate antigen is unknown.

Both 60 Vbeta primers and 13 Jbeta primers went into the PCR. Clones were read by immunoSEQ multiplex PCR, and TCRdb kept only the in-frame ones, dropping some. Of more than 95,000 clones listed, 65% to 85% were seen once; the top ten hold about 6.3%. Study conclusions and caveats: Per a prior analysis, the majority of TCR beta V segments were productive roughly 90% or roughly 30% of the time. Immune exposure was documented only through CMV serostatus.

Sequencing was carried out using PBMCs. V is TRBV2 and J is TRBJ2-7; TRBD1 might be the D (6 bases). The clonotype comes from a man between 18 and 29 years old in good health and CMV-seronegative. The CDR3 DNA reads TGTGCCAGCAAAACTCAGGGGAATAGGGCCTACGAGCAGTACTTC. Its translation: CASKTQGNRAYEQYF.